This TCR beta chain was captured by sequencing in a study of cytomegalovirus exposure and HLA in healthy donors (dated by TCRdb to about 2017). About the full investigation: A later analysis indicated that the 120 validation repertoires were generated on the platform also employed for the 650 to 850 repertoires of the first cohort. The study aimed to test whether signatures of past pathogen exposure could be identified by cataloging public T cell receptors. Along with the roughly 700-subject first cohort, a separate validation cohort of about 110 different subjects was used. The study combined high-throughput TCR immunosequencing, statistical association of individual TCRs with disease status, and machine learning to predict cytomegalovirus infection status.

With regard to this clone: Its binding antigen is unknown. Base-call qualities are not available, and no considerably larger clone is one nucleotide away. The same CDR3 is also encoded by other DNA sequences in this sample.

Library prep was done by the immunoSEQ multiplex PCR assay. The authors' pipeline ran thus. A statistical classification framework was built to diagnose cytomegalovirus status from the catalog of TCR beta chain sequences. What TCRdb holds here is the immuneACCESS table cut down to in-frame rearrangements. Part of the clones is not present; checked against another copy, under half of the missing clones reflect an unresolved V gene, and the others are unexplained. V and J calls and clone size follow that table, whereas D and trimming were derived from the DNA. This sample is represented by about 350,000 clones; 75% to 90% of them were singletons. The ten top clones hold 0.95% to 1.5% of the sample. Overall study results and their limits: A later analysis lacked HLA typing for the validation cohort, so it scored co-occurrence in that cohort across all 110 or so repertoires. A few of the identified cytomegalovirus-associated TCR beta chains were confirmed in vitro to be specific for cytomegalovirus antigens. Most TCR sequences were observed very rarely across donors, whereas some public TCRs were present in many individuals. The authors suggested that the approach could potentially be extended to other disease states and immunological phenotypes. Cytomegalovirus status was reported to be diagnosed by the classifier with high specificity and sensitivity in both the original and validation cohorts. In a later analysis, TCRs clustered in the first cohort were found to also tend to co-occur in the roughly 130 validation repertoires, with roughly 93% of cluster scores above 0. In the study, about 150 TCR beta chains were listed as associated with cytomegalovirus.

Donors formed part of the validation cohort, which comprised 120 subjects and was distinct from the first cohort of under 850 subjects. This TCR came from a woman between 25 and 40 years old in good health and CMV-seropositive. Material for sequencing was PBMCs.

The DNA sequence is given as TGTGCCAGCAGCTTAGGGCAGGGCTATGGCTACACCTTC. Its coded protein is CASSLGQGYGYTF. The chain is encoded by TRBV7-2 joined to TRBJ1-2, and possibly TRBD1, on 5 matching bases. CDR1 and CDR2 are read off the germline V gene as SGHTA and FQGNSA. Counted from cysteine to phenylalanine, this CDR3 has 13 amino acids. The retained sequence is limited to the CDR3, 39 bases, with the frame set at the first base. Deletion took 1 base off V and 4 bases off J, with a span of 7 bases between the germline ends.